Listed here are 28 T cell receptor beta chains from one sample, sequenced in a study of patients and donors after allogeneic stem cell transplantation. Using its own MiXCR run on the RT-PCR reads, TCRdb lists one record per CDR3 protein. The profile shows about a million distinct CDR3 sequences, more than 15% of them singletons. Sequences were obtained from blood, either unsorted or a sorted T cell fraction (not recorded which). These receptors originate from a human donor who was either an allogeneic HSCT recipient or a stem cell or donor lymphocyte infusion donor (not recorded which). It is not recorded whose cells these are; they may come from a transplant donor.

The chain uses TRBV5-1 and TRBJ1-1; D perhaps matches TRBD1 (5 bases). Germline lookup yields CDR1 SGHRS and CDR2 YFSETQ. The length of the CDR3 is 14 residues. The V gene lost 0 bases and the J gene lost 2 bases, with 8 bases spanning the gap. The CDR3 nucleotides are TGCGCCAGCAGCTTGGTTTGGGGCAACACTGAAGCTTTCTTT. Protein product: CASSLVWGNTEAFF.

Details on this clonotype: This may be a read error: a much more frequent sequence differs by one nucleotide. The chain employs TRBV6-2 or TRBV6-3 and TRBJ2-1; a weak D match, TRBD2 (6 bases). This CDR3 has 15 amino acids. V was shortened by 6 bases and J by 0 bases, with 12 bases between the two germline ends. CDR1 and CDR2 (germline): MNHEY, SVGEGT. The CDR3 is CASREGPSSYNEQFF. The DNA for the CDR3 is TGTGCCAGCAGGGAGGGACCGTCCTCCTACAATGAGCAGTTCTTC.

The chain carries TRBV10-3 and TRBJ2-1; no reliable D call. Trimming shortened V by 7 bases and J by 0 bases, and 16 bases separated the two germline ends. The CDR3 runs to 16 residues. The germline V gene encodes CDR1 ENHRY and CDR2 SYGVKD. CDR3 sequence: CAIKGMAADSYNEQFF. CDR3 nucleotide sequence: TGTGCCATCAAGGGAATGGCAGCCGACTCCTACAATGAGCAGTTCTTC.

This clonotype was recorded a few times. The CDR3 sequence: CASSLGNTGEQYF. The CDR3 bases are TGTGCCAGCAGTTTGGGGAACACCGGCGAGCAGTACTTC. The chain carries TRBV12-3 or TRBV12-4 and TRBJ2-7; D not certain. The CDR3 loop spans 13 amino acids. V was clipped by 3 bases and J by 6 bases, with 12 bases between them.

This clonotype occurred a few times. J is TRBJ2-7 and V is TRBV6-1; D may correspond to TRBD1 or TRBD2 (5 bases each). CDR3 length: 15 residues. Trimming removed 6 bases from V and 1 base from J, with 16 bases in between. Germline loops: CDR1 MNHNS, CDR2 SASEGT. CDR3 amino acids: CASSPPGTLSYEQYF. CDR3 in DNA: TGTGCCAGCAGCCCCCCCGGGACCCTTTCCTACGAGCAGTACTTC.

This clonotype was observed a handful of times. The CDR3 is CASSLGRHGLNSNQPQHF. The CDR3 region has the DNA TGTGCCAGCAGTTTAGGGCGACACGGCCTAAATAGCAATCAGCCCCAGCATTTT. The J gene is TRBJ1-5, the V gene TRBV12-3 or TRBV12-4; D remains unclear. V lost 1 base and J lost 0, with 16 bases in between. CDR3 size: 18 residues.

The chain employs TRBV7-9 and TRBJ1-1; D is possibly TRBD1 (5 bases). The germline V gene has CDR1 SEHNR and CDR2 FQNEAQ (reference sequence). This CDR3 contains 14 residues. The ends were cut back, 3 bases at V and 2 bases at J, with 10 bases in the middle. CDR3 in amino acids: CASSLRGINTEAFF. In nucleotides, the CDR3 is TGTGCCAGCAGCTTGCGGGGGATCAACACTGAAGCTTTCTTT.

This clonotype came up a few times. The chain carries TRBV27 and TRBJ2-7, with D possibly TRBD1 on 7 matching bases. The CDR3 loop spans 14 amino acids. Germline values: CDR1 MNHEY, CDR2 SMNVEV (reference sequence). V dropped 3 bases and J dropped 3 bases, with 12 bases sitting between them. CDR3 protein: CASSFGRGDYEQYF. The CDR3 DNA reads TGTGCCAGCAGTTTCGGCAGGGGGGACTACGAGCAGTACTTC.

This clonotype was recorded a few times. The gene calls are TRBV5-8 and TRBJ2-3, with TRBD1 as a possible D gene (6 bases). The ends were cut back, 0 bases at V and 6 bases at J, with 11 bases in the middle. The CDR3 is 14 amino acids. CDR1 SGHTS and CDR2 YDEGEE come from the germline V gene. The CDR3 bases are TGTGCCAGCAGCTTGGACAGGGCTATGGATACGCAGTATTTT. Its protein product is CASSLDRAMDTQYF.

The V gene is TRBV2, the J gene TRBJ2-5; weak D call: TRBD1 (7 bases). The germline gives CDR1 SNHLY, CDR2 FYNNEI. V was shortened by 10 bases and J by 9 bases, with 18 bases between the two germline ends. This CDR3 has 12 amino acids. The CDR3 sequence is CATSGQGEAQYF. The CDR3 DNA sequence: TGTGCCACCTCCGGGCAGGGGGAGGCCCAGTACTTC.

This clonotype has a handful of counts. The genes are TRBV20-1 and TRBJ2-5; 9 bases align to TRBD2. The CDR3 is made up of 17 amino acids. Germline values: CDR1 DFQATT, CDR2 SNEGSKA (reference sequence). The V gene end was trimmed by 2 bases and the J gene end by 1 base; junction bases not matched to a gene: 11. CDR3: CSARRGDLAGVQETQYF. The CDR3 coding sequence is TGCAGTGCTAGACGGGGGGACTTAGCGGGGGTCCAAGAGACCCAGTACTTC.

This clonotype came up a few times. The rearrangement uses TRBV9 and TRBJ2-1; D is perhaps TRBD2 (5 bases). The germline V gene encodes CDR1 SGDLS and CDR2 YYNGEE. The CDR3 extends over 16 amino acids. Between the trimmed V and J ends, which lost 0 bases and 2 bases, there was a span of 12 bases. This CDR3 is CASSVGESGAYNEQFF. The DNA for the CDR3 is TGTGCCAGCAGCGTAGGGGAGAGCGGAGCCTACAATGAGCAGTTCTTC. Filled out from reference TRBV9 and TRBJ2-1, the complete variable domain reads DSGVTQTPKHLITATGQRVTLRCSPRSGDLSVYWYQQSLDQGLQFLIQYYNGEERAKGNILERFSAQQFPDLHSELNLSSLELGDSALYFCASSVGESGAYNEQFFGPGTRLTVL.

Of note for this clonotype: At one end the junction does not follow the germline gene, possibly because of a read error. The CDR3 nucleotides read TGTGCCAGCAGGGTTAAACAGAACTCTGAAGCTTTCTTT. Its protein is CASRVKQNSEAFF. The J gene is TRBJ1-1, the V gene TRBV6-1, with D unresolved. From germline, CDR1 is MNHNS and CDR2 SASEGT. The length of the CDR3 is 13 residues.

This clonotype showed up just a few times. This chain uses TRBV7-8 with TRBJ1-2, with D possibly being TRBD1 (5 bases). CDR1 SGHVS and CDR2 FQNEAQ come from the germline V gene. This CDR3 contains 14 residues. Trimming took 5 bases from V and 8 from J, leaving 18 bases between them. CDR3 sequence reads: CASSPSAGLVGYTF. CDR3 nucleotides: TGTGCCAGCAGCCCGAGTGCGGGGCTAGTAGGCTACACCTTC.

This clonotype was picked up many times. V and J are TRBV12-3 or TRBV12-4 and TRBJ2-7, with 9 nucleotides matching TRBD2. The CDR3 runs 15 residues. V shed 5 bases, J shed 3 bases, and the junction held 8 bases outside the gene matches. CDR3 sequence reads: CASSPLAGGLYEQYF. In DNA form, the CDR3 reads TGTGCCAGCAGTCCCCTTGCGGGGGGGCTCTACGAGCAGTACTTC.

The CDR3 region is CAWSDGTSGTDTQYF. The DNA for the CDR3 is TGTGCCTGGAGTGACGGGACTAGCGGCACAGATACGCAGTATTTT. This chain connects TRBV30 to TRBJ2-3, with 10 bases fitting TRBD2. J lost 1 base, V lost 1 base, and 2 bases had no gene match. CDR1 and CDR2 from the germline V gene are GTSNPN and SVGIG (reference sequence). The CDR3 covers 15 residues.

The rearrangement uses TRBV3-1 and TRBJ2-1; D may be TRBD1 or TRBD2 (5 bases each). The V gene lost 5 bases and the J gene lost 5 bases, with 19 bases spanning the gap. Germline values: CDR1 LGHDT, CDR2 YNNKEL (reference sequence). The CDR3 consists of 16 residues. CDR3 region: CASSSFGGVGDNEQFF. Written as DNA, the CDR3 is TGTGCCAGCAGCTCTTTTGGGGGAGTTGGGGACAATGAGCAGTTCTTC.

This clonotype has at least ten counts. The chain carries TRBV20-1 and TRBJ2-2, with D perhaps TRBD1 or TRBD2 (5 bases each). The CDR3 totals 16 residues. Germline V lookup: CDR1 DFQATT, CDR2 SNEGSKA (reference sequence). V was shortened by 1 base and J by 6 bases, with 18 bases between the two germline ends. The CDR3 reads CSARVPGTSFAGELFF. In nucleotides, the CDR3 is TGCAGTGCTAGAGTTCCCGGGACCTCCTTCGCCGGGGAGCTGTTTTTT.

The rearrangement uses TRBV5-1 and TRBJ2-1; 8 bases align to TRBD2. The length of the CDR3 is 14 residues. Germline V gene sequence: CDR1 SGHRS, CDR2 YFSETQ. The trim removed 4 bases at V and 8 bases at J, leaving 8 bases unmatched. DNA for the CDR3: TGCGCCAGCAGCCCAGGACTAGCTAGGGATGAGCAGTTCTTC. This codes for CASSPGLARDEQFF. Together with reference TRBV5-1 and TRBJ2-1, the CDR3 gives the full variable domain: KAGVTQTPRYLIKTRGQQVTLSCSPISGHRSVSWYQQTPGQGLQFLFEYFSETQRNKGNFPGRFSGRQFSNSRSEMNVSTLELGDSALYLCASSPGLARDEQFFGPGTRLTVL.

The chain employs TRBV7-2 and TRBJ1-6, with unresolved D. Per the germline V gene, CDR1 is SGHTA and CDR2 is FQGNSA. This CDR3 region has 15 residues. Trimming removed 3 bases from V and 5 bases from J, with 11 bases in between. In nucleotides, the CDR3 is TGTGCCAGCAGCTTCCTGGGCCGTAATAATTCACCCCTCCACTTT. Translating gives CASSFLGRNNSPLHF.

The gene calls are TRBV5-5 and TRBJ1-1; D is ambiguous. The ends were cut back, 8 bases at V and 11 bases at J, with 7 bases in the middle. CDR3 length: 8 amino acids. Germline CDR1 reads SGHKS; CDR2 reads YYEKEE (reference sequence). CDR3: CARPPAFF. The DNA of the CDR3 is TGTGCCAGGCCGCCGGCTTTCTTT.

This clonotype was counted only a few times. The V call is TRBV20-1, the J call TRBJ2-3, with D possibly TRBD1 on 5 matching bases. V was clipped by 0 bases and J by 3 bases, with 10 bases between them. Germline CDR1 DFQATT, CDR2 SNEGSKA (reference sequence). There are 14 residues in the CDR3. CDR3 loop: CSARDVQGTDTQYF. Here the CDR3 DNA reads TGCAGTGCTAGAGATGTCCAGGGAACAGATACGCAGTATTTT.

The rearrangement joins TRBV20-1 to TRBJ2-1, with no clear D. Germline V CDR1 and CDR2: DFQATT, SNEGSKA (reference sequence). V was pared by 6 bases and J by 9 bases, with 18 bases between. This CDR3 comprises 13 residues. In DNA form, the CDR3 reads TGCAGTGCGAGCCGCCGGGCACCCGGTGAGCAGTTCTTC. Translation gives CSASRRAPGEQFF.

The table lists this clonotype with a few counts. The V gene is TRBV6-2 or TRBV6-3, the J gene TRBJ1-1, with D maybe TRBD1 (5 bases). V lost 0 bases and J lost 1, with 9 bases in between. The length of the CDR3 is 15 residues. CDR1 and CDR2 (germline): MNHEY, SVGEGT. The CDR3 loop reads CASSYSIRGNTEAFF. The CDR3 DNA sequence: TGTGCCAGCAGTTACTCGATAAGGGGGAACACTGAAGCTTTCTTT.

The CDR3 bases are TGCAGCGTTGAGCTACAGACAACGAACACCGGGGAGCTGTTTTTT. Encoded protein: CSVELQTTNTGELFF. The chain has TRBV29-1 and TRBJ2-2; D is uncertain. The V gene lost 3 bases and the J gene lost 0 bases, with 11 bases spanning the gap. CDR3 length equals 15 residues. Germline lookup yields CDR1 SQVTM and CDR2 ANQGSEA.

This sequence joins TRBV20-1 and TRBJ2-1; the D call may be TRBD1 or TRBD2 (6 bases each). Per germline, CDR1 DFQATT and CDR2 SNEGSKA (reference sequence). The CDR3 has 13 residues. V was pared by 4 bases and J by 4 bases, with 11 bases between. The CDR3, as DNA: TGCAGTGCTATAGGGGGGCTATACAATGAGCAGTTCTTC. Translating it yields CSAIGGLYNEQFF.

The rearrangement uses TRBV6-4 and TRBJ1-2; D remains unclear. Per germline, CDR1 MRHNA and CDR2 SNTAGT. V shed 0 bases and J shed 7 bases, with 9 bases lying between them. The CDR3 is made up of 13 amino acids. The CDR3 nucleotides read TGTGCCAGCAGTGACTCTAGCGGTAGTGGCTACACCTTC. Translation gives CASSDSSGSGYTF.

The chain uses TRBV12-3 or TRBV12-4 and TRBJ1-1; possible D gene TRBD1, 6 bases. V shed 6 bases and J shed 4 bases, with 12 bases lying between them. The CDR3 spans 13 residues. Written as DNA, the CDR3 is TGTGCCAGCAGAATACAGGGAGGCACTGAAGCTTTCTTT. Translation: CASRIQGGTEAFF.